Here is one T cell receptor beta chain with its context. Profiled with immunoSEQ multiplex PCR; TCRdb holds only in-frame clones, not every one. In the table there are 250,000 to 300,000 clones, more than 65% of which are singletons. Trimming removed 5 bases from V and 1 base from J, with 15 bases in between. CDR3 size: 16 residues. Germline-derived CDR1 and CDR2 are LNHNV and YYDKDF (reference sequence). The sample belongs to a study of control samples from healthy donors and cancer patients. This TCR derives from a woman aged 55-75 years with lung cancer. Source material: PBMCs. This rearrangement joins TRBV15 to TRBJ1-5, with a weak D call TRBD1 (5 bases). The CDR3 nucleotides are TGTGCCACCAGCTGGAGGAGGGGTTGGAGCAATCAGCCCCAGCATTTT. This gives the protein CATSWRRGWSNQPQHF.